Detailed here is one T cell receptor (gamma chain). A few counts support this clone. Its cognate antigen has yet to be identified. There are no base qualities to consult, and no much larger clone falls within one base. Genomic DNA was extracted with the QIAamp DNA FFPE tissue kit from ten 5-um FFPE scrolls per case. Fully anonymised formalin-fixed paraffin-embedded duodenal biopsies surplus to diagnostic needs were used to test TCR repertoire-based classification of coeliac disease. The record originates from a study of intestinal T cells in coeliac disease (dated by TCRdb to about 2020). About the full investigation: In the TRG cohort, the mean age of coeliac patients was 15 to 16 years compared with 50 to 55 years for controls, so the coeliac patients were much younger than the controls. Duodenal biopsies from roughly 11 coeliac disease patients and roughly 11 non-coeliac controls were included in the TCR-delta (TRD) cohort. A second, larger TCR-gamma (TRG) cohort included duodenal biopsies from roughly 36 coeliac disease patients and about 20 non-coeliac controls.

The library was prepared using multiplex PCR. The sequencer was an Ion Torrent PGM. TRG repertoires were amplified from around 0.2 ug of biopsy DNA with the LymphoTrack kit, in which Illumina adapters are carried by the primers. After purification with AMPure XP beads and quantification on a 2100 Bioanalyzer, the TRG amplicons were pooled in equimolar amounts. An Ion PGM instrument was used to sequence the TRG libraries. As for the original processing: FastX removed reads in which more than 10% of nucleotides fell below the per-patient third-quartile quality score. IMGT/HighV-QUEST was used to align the reads, assigning V, D and J genes, identifying CDR3 regions and assessing functionality. Sequences were converted to amino acids, and every sequence predicted to be non-functional was removed. CDR3s were broken into kmers both with and without positional annotation, kmer frequencies were analysed by PCA, and samples were clustered using each of the 1023 combinations of PCs 1-10. Classification was validated by leave-one-out cross-validation, re-optimising parameters on the remaining samples each time. Shannon diversity was calculated using the vegan R package from repeated random subsamples equal to the lowest read count. TCRdb called clones from the public reads with CATT, and repeated DNA sequences were later combined into one row. TCRdb assigned the V and J calls; the authors' analysis was not used. This sample is represented by around 900 gamma-chain clones; around half of them were singletons. The top ten clones comprise 25% of the sample.

What the work shows at the level of the full study, not this receptor alone: A significant age difference was observed between coeliac and control groups, although significant classification was not yielded by an age-split analysis. It was not possible to tell repeated CDR3 amino acid sequences apart from PCR duplicates. In training, clustering based on TRD kmers put every one of the 22 biopsies in the right class, and the leave-one-out accuracy was reported as 91%. Of some 54 biopsies, roughly 51 (about 94%) were correctly classified by TRG clustering, and a leave-one-out accuracy of approximately 90% was reported. FFPE-derived DNA was found to be relatively degraded, and loss of a proportion of TCR sequences in each sample was likely caused by this degradation.

The CDR3 contains 14 residues, cysteine and phenylalanine counted. Only the CDR3 part of the read is kept: 42 bases, read in frame from the first base. V loses 8 bases at its end and J loses 1 base; junction bases beyond the gene matches: 9. The V gene is TRGV10 and the J gene is TRGJ1 or TRGJ2. TRGV10 belongs to the ORF category, with a function that is uncertain. Sequencing used a duodenal biopsy. The TCR comes from a human donor with celiac disease. The sequence in DNA is TGTGCTGCGTGGGATTCTCCAAATTATTATAAGAAACTCTTT. This is translated as CAAWDSPNYYKKLF.